The present entry profiles one T cell receptor (beta chain) with its context. Its antigen specificity is not known. Per-base quality was not reported, and no clone a single base away is much larger than it. At the junction V is shortened by 0 bases and J by 6 bases; bases outside the gene matches: 1. The CDR3, from cysteine to phenylalanine, totals 15 residues. Kept here is only the CDR3 DNA, which spans 45 bases and is read in frame from base 1. Per the germline V gene, MNHNS is the CDR1 and SASEGT is the CDR2. The cohort was made up of approximately 670 healthy bone marrow donors. Cohort members were all nominally healthy when sampled, although unrecorded immune exposures were likely present. The donor was CMV seronegative and belonged to the group of 320 or so seronegative cohort members. A peripheral blood sample was provided by each donor, and peripheral blood mononuclear cells were used for TCR beta sequencing. The Qiagen DNeasy Blood Extraction Kit was used to extract genomic DNA from the blood cell samples.

This sample stems from a study of cytomegalovirus exposure and HLA in healthy donors (dated by TCRdb to about 2017). Looking at the study overall: An earlier analysis of several hundred of the donors reported approximately 290 Gb of sequence data and 100 million to 140 million unique TCR beta sequences from 190 million or so T cells. The aim of the study was to test whether cataloging public T cell receptors could identify signatures of past pathogen exposure. To predict cytomegalovirus infection status, the study brought together high-throughput TCR immunosequencing, statistical association of individual TCRs with disease status, and machine learning. Donor age, sex, ethnicity and CMV serostatus were collected together with the repertoire data. Of the approximately 400 genotyped donors, approximately 83% fell in the genetic ancestry cluster associated with self-reported Caucasian donors. Among a few hundred genotyped donors of the cohort, an average of approximately 240,000 unique TCR beta nucleotide sequences were sequenced per donor, around 20% of them non-productive. An earlier analysis of 587 of the donors used high-throughput TCR beta sequencing to judge whether each TCR beta V gene segment behaved as functional or pseudogenic. An early release covering some 640 HLA-typed donors comprised approximately 300 gigabases of sequencing data and around 86 million unique TCR sequences. A later genetic analysis took genome-wide SNP genotypes for about 65% of the 666 donors and used that subset as a discovery cohort. The later analysis used no new phenotypic data to find candidate immune exposures, relying instead on TCR beta sequences and their occurrence across donors. A later analysis re-examined previously published TCR beta repertoires from over 500 donors and added high-resolution HLA genotyping to investigate patterns of TCR occurrence. Typing coverage varied by locus: about 629-640 donors for A, B, C, DRB1 and DQB1; approximately 520 for DQA1; some 610 for DPA1; under 490 for DPB1. A handful of DR-DQ haplotypes were treated as single units for association and clustering because of strong linkage in the cohort. Both class I and class II loci were covered by HLA typing, at four-digit resolution. Along with the approximately 620-subject first cohort, a separate validation cohort of around 110 different subjects was used. The study profiled the T cell repertoires of under 700 subjects by immunosequencing and related them to cytomegalovirus serostatus. All discovery cohort repertoires had been generated using a single sequencing platform.

Libraries came from the immunoSEQ multiplex PCR assay. The multiplex PCR relied on a mix of 60 forward primers for TCR Vbeta segments and 13 reverse primers for TCR Jbeta segments. The CDR3 region of rearranged TCR beta genes was amplified from genomic DNA by a multiplex PCR assay. The amplified TCR beta libraries were sequenced on the Illumina HiSeq System as 87-base-pair reads. Regarding the original processing steps: A later analysis tallied about 77 million unique TCR beta chains across the 550 to 850 repertoires, and approximately 12 million of those chains were shared by two or more donors. Raw reads were error-corrected and collapsed into unique sequences by a nearest-neighbor algorithm in which closely related sequences were merged to remove PCR and sequencing errors. V, D and J gene segments were assigned by aligning CDR3 sequences to IMGT reference sequences. For a sequence to be retained, at least a six-nucleotide match to both a V gene segment and a J gene segment was required. A rearrangement counted as productive if the CDR3 had no stop codons and remained in frame with V and J, and every other rearrangement counted as non-productive. Following IMGT convention, CDR3 was defined as the stretch from the second conserved V-encoded cysteine to the conserved J-encoded phenylalanine. The earlier analysis of about 620 of the donors excluded sequences that lacked an unambiguous match to a single V gene segment. An earlier analysis of several hundred of the donors called V segments functional above 56.7% productive rearrangements and segregating when the between-donor standard deviation exceeded 5%. A statistical classification framework was built for diagnosing cytomegalovirus status from the catalog of TCR beta chain sequences. In a later analysis, TCR nucleotide sequences were compared against IMGT/GENE-DB human TR gene sequences so that V and J genes could be assigned. A later analysis assigned CDR3 sequences and most-parsimonious VDJ recombination scenarios with the TCRdist pipeline. In a later analysis, each TCR beta chain was defined by its CDR3 amino acid sequence together with its V-gene family, and reads lacking a unique V-gene family were excluded. As a way to deal with suspected cross-contamination and a sequencing artifact, a later analysis dropped roughly 620 nucleotide sequences that were highly shared and had low generation probability. In a later analysis, a clonal expansion index for each public chain was calculated from normalized within-repertoire ranks of inferred template counts. In a later analysis, generation probabilities were computed with a VDJ recombination model fitted to out-of-frame rearrangements, and the resulting probabilities were checked against IGoR. In a later analysis, TCR-TCR, TCR-HLA and TCR-CMV co-occurrence was scored with hypergeometric tests, and a repertoire-size bias correction was applied to TCR pairs. To estimate false discovery rates, a later analysis permuted the HLA or CMV assignments 20 times. In a later analysis, co-occurring TCRs were grouped using DBSCAN, and TCRdist sequence similarity was added for clustering within HLA-allele-positive subsets. Repertoires with fewer than 30,000 or more than 120,000 public chains were left out of co-occurrence clustering, as were a handful of repertoires with anomalous nucleotide sharing. TCRdb stores this immuneACCESS table with in-frame sequences only. Part of the clones is absent; in the studies checked, under half of the shortfall reflects unresolved V genes, and no reason is known for the rest. D and trimming come from the DNA, and the V and J calls and clone size come from that table. The sample table contains 280,000 or so clones; only one count was recorded for about 90% of them. Clones ranked in the top ten supply approximately 2.2% of the sample.

General findings and caveats noted by the study authors: Presence/absence analyses assumed roughly uniform sequencing depth across donors, an assumption that may not hold. Only TCR beta chains were sequenced in this cohort, and the absence of alpha or paired-chain data limited detectable features. According to the authors, the approach could potentially be generalized to other disease states and immunological phenotypes. The classifier was reported to diagnose cytomegalovirus status with high specificity and sensitivity in both the original cohort and the validation cohort. Because some donors lacked HLA typing at each locus, the association tests relied only on the typed subset. The study gave a list of 150 to 200 TCR beta chains associated with cytomegalovirus. Linkage disequilibrium might explain the correlated functional status among segregating V segments, but an unknown experimental factor could not be ruled out. Most TCR sequences were seen in very few donors, while some public TCRs were found in many individuals. According to a later analysis, parvovirus B19, influenza, CMV and Epstein-Barr virus appeared linked to several top co-occurrence clusters. In an earlier analysis of more than 500 of the donors, most TCR beta V segments appeared in productive rearrangements about 87% or about 30% of the time, broadly matching IMGT annotations. Most CMV-associated TCR beta chains appeared to be HLA-restricted in a later analysis, and the HLA associations seemed to be driven largely by CMV exposure. The earlier analysis of a few hundred of the donors excluded 15 to 20 rarely observed V segments, including chromosome 9 orphons, because counts were too low. In a later genetic analysis, a missense DCLRE1C variant was associated with V-gene and J-gene trimming of TCR beta chains, and the association was replicated in an independent cohort. In vitro tests confirmed that three of the cytomegalovirus-associated TCR beta chains recognize cytomegalovirus antigens. A later analysis found that TCR association rates varied across HLA loci, with DRB1 alleles showing the most associated TCRs and HLA-C alleles the fewest. In a later analysis, HLA-associated TCR beta chains showed more clonal expansion and lower generation probabilities than non-associated chains that were equally common. At a false discovery rate of 0.05, a later analysis linked 15,000 to 20,000 TCR beta sequences to specific HLA alleles. When HLA alleles, especially DR and DQ, strongly co-occurred, attributing TCR associations to individual alleles was difficult. A further reported finding was that TCR beta sequences accurately predicted the HLA-A and HLA-B alleles for most subjects in the first cohort. The only immune exposure information available for the cohort was CMV serostatus. Some IMGT-functional V segments, including TRBV6-2 and TRBV6-3, could not be told apart with the 87-base-pair reads, so those segments were excluded. In a later genetic analysis, fewer N-insertions in productive TCRs were reported among donors in an Asian-associated ancestry cluster than the roughly 700-donor mean. A cluster of highly shared sequence variants was judged likely to be a technical artifact of the sequencing pipeline.

The receptor's source is a woman between 18 and 29 years old in good health and CMV-seronegative. Sequencing was carried out using PBMCs. The rearranged segments are TRBV6-1 and TRBJ2-1, and 11 junction bases match TRBD2. At the DNA level, the sequence is TGTGCCAGCAGTGAAGCTAGCGGGGGGGCCAATGAGCAGTTCTTC. This is translated as CASSEASGGANEQFF.